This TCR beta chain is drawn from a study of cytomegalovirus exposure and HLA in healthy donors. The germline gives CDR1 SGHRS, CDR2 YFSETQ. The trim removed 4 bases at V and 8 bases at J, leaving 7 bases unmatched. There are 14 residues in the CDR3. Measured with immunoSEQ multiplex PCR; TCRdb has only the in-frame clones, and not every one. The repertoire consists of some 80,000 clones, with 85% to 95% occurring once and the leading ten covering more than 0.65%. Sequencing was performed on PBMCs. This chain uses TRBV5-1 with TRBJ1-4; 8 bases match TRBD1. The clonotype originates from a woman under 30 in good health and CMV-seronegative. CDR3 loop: CASSPRQGFEKLFF. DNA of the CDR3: TGCGCCAGCAGCCCTAGACAGGGGTTCGAAAAACTGTTTTTT.